Below are 23 T cell receptor beta chains sequenced from a single sample in a study of blood T cells in healthy people across ages. It was with a sample-barcoded 5' primer and a J-beta primer mix that a second PCR of roughly 7 to 12 cycles was run. TCRdb itself ran the 5' RACE reads through MiXCR, one entry per CDR3 protein. The sample carries about 1,600,000 distinct CDR3 sequences, approximately 38% recorded once. Input material: blood. These receptors came from a woman younger than 35 in good health.

The V call is TRBV4-1, the J call TRBJ2-1; the match to TRBD2 covers 13 bases. CDR3 length: 16 amino acids. The germline V gene has CDR1 MGHRA and CDR2 YSYEKL. V lost 1 base and J lost 10; bases outside the gene matches: 7. CDR3 sequence (DNA): TGCGCCAGCAGCCAAGGGGGACTAGCGGGGTCGGACGAGCAGTTCTTC. As protein: CASSQGGLAGSDEQFF.

This clonotype was observed a single time. The DNA for the CDR3 is TGTGCCAGCAGTCCAACCAGGACAGGGGATTCACCCCTCCACTTT. Its translation is CASSPTRTGDSPLHF. This chain uses TRBV12-3 or TRBV12-4 with TRBJ1-6, with 9 bases aligning to TRBD1. The CDR3 loop spans 15 amino acids. V trimming: 5 bases; J trimming: 8 bases; junction bases outside the gene matches: 7.

This rearrangement joins TRBV4-2 to TRBJ2-1; TRBD2 matches at 9 bases. Germline V gene sequence: CDR1 LGHNA, CDR2 YNFKEQ. This CDR3 is 17 amino acids long. The trim removed 0 bases at V and 8 bases at J, leaving 11 bases unmatched. The CDR3 reads CASSQERGLAPGDEQFF. CDR3 coding DNA: TGTGCCAGCAGCCAAGAAAGGGGACTAGCTCCCGGGGATGAGCAGTTCTTC.

This clonotype was detected a few times. The chain couples TRBV20-1 to TRBJ1-5; tentative D call: TRBD1 (6 bases). This CDR3 is 23 amino acids long. CDR1 DFQATT and CDR2 SNEGSKA come from the germline V gene (reference sequence). V shed 6 bases and J shed 0 bases, with 39 bases lying between them. CDR3 in amino acids: CSASPYDYYSGSDRKFSNQPQHF. CDR3 in DNA: TGCAGTGCGAGTCCTTACGATTATTACAGCGGGTCGGACAGAAAATTTAGCAATCAGCCCCAGCATTTT.

The rearrangement uses TRBV3-1 and TRBJ2-3; perhaps TRBD2 as D (6 bases). The CDR3 is made up of 13 amino acids. Germline values: CDR1 LGHDT, CDR2 YNNKEL (reference sequence). Trimming removed 5 bases at V and 8 bases at J, with 14 bases between. The CDR3 nucleotides are TGTGCCAGCAGCGCCGGGGGAACCTTTACGCAGTATTTT. As protein: CASSAGGTFTQYF.

This chain joins TRBV29-1 and TRBJ2-5, with a tentative D call TRBD1 (6 bases). Between the trimmed V and J ends, which lost 7 bases and 5 bases, there was a span of 17 bases. Germline values: CDR1 SQVTM, CDR2 ANQGSEA. This CDR3 has 13 amino acids. This chain's CDR3 is CSGATGFQETQYF. DNA of the CDR3: TGCAGCGGCGCCACAGGGTTTCAGGAGACCCAGTACTTC.

V is TRBV4-1 and J is TRBJ2-1; TRBD2 aligns across 10 bases. Germline CDR1 and CDR2: MGHRA and YSYEKL. CDR3 size: 15 residues. V lost 8 bases to trimming and J lost 8 bases; unmatched junction nucleotides: 12. CDR3 loop: CASGPTQGLAYEQFF. As DNA, the CDR3 is TGCGCCAGCGGCCCTACCCAGGGACTAGCGTATGAGCAGTTCTTC.

This clonotype was observed a handful of times. The CDR3 sequence is CASGQLAGGGDTQYF. DNA of the CDR3: TGTGCTAGTGGTCAACTAGCGGGAGGGGGAGATACGCAGTATTTT. V usage is TRBV12-5 and J usage is TRBJ2-3; the match to TRBD2 covers 13 bases. With V trimmed by 5 bases and J by 5 bases, 4 bases remained unmatched. This CDR3 contains 15 residues. Germline values: CDR1 LGHNT, CDR2 FRNRAP.

The chain recombines TRBV7-9 with TRBJ2-2; 7 bases align to TRBD2. Trimming cost V 1 base and J 3 bases; bases outside gene matches: 2. From germline, CDR1 is SEHNR and CDR2 FQNEAQ (reference sequence). The CDR3 is 15 residues long. The CDR3 nucleotides are TGTGCCAGCAGCTTAGGCGCGGGAGACACCGGGGAGCTGTTTTTT. This codes for CASSLGAGDTGELFF. Filled out from reference TRBV7-9 and TRBJ2-2, the complete variable domain reads DTGVSQNPRHKITKRGQNVTFRCDPISEHNRLYWYRQTLGQGPEFLTYFQNEAQLEKSRLLSDRFSAERPKGSFSTLEIQRTEQGDSAMYLCASSLGAGDTGELFFGEGSRLTVL.

The DNA for the CDR3 is TGCGCCAGCAGCGGGGAGGGCGAGACCCAGTACTTC. This sequence encodes CASSGEGETQYF. This sequence joins TRBV5-1 and TRBJ2-5, with 7 positions matching TRBD2. This CDR3 is 12 amino acids long. The ends lost 4 bases at V and 5 bases at J; junction bases unmatched: 2. Germline V gene data show CDR1 as SGHRS and CDR2 as YFSETQ. The full variable domain, its missing parts supplied by reference TRBV5-1 and TRBJ2-5, is KAGVTQTPRYLIKTRGQQVTLSCSPISGHRSVSWYQQTPGQGLQFLFEYFSETQRNKGNFPGRFSGRQFSNSRSEMNVSTLELGDSALYLCASSGEGETQYFGPGTRLLVL.

This chain uses TRBV5-1 with TRBJ2-1; D is unresolved. From germline, CDR1 is SGHRS and CDR2 YFSETQ. V lost 6 bases to trimming and J lost 8 bases, with 15 bases between them. The CDR3 runs to 13 residues. The CDR3 sequence is CASNSRGQDEQFF. The DNA for the CDR3 is TGCGCCAGCAACTCTAGAGGCCAAGATGAGCAGTTCTTC.

This rearrangement joins TRBV20-1 to TRBJ2-1; D tentatively reads TRBD1 or TRBD2 (6 bases each). V was shortened by 2 bases and J by 4 bases, with 12 bases between the two germline ends. This CDR3 spans 14 amino acids. Germline loops: CDR1 DFQATT, CDR2 SNEGSKA (reference sequence). CDR3 residues: CSARISGAYNEQFF. CDR3 DNA sequence: TGCAGTGCTAGAATCTCGGGGGCATACAATGAGCAGTTCTTC.

The chain recombines TRBV12-3 or TRBV12-4 with TRBJ2-2; no definite D call. The CDR3 is made up of 14 amino acids. With 7 bases removed from V and 6 bases from J, the gap between germline ends came to 15 bases. DNA for the CDR3: TGTGCCAGCACCGCGGACCCGAGCCCCGGGGAGCTGTTTTTT. Protein sequence: CASTADPSPGELFF.

Many counts were recorded for this clonotype. The rearrangement uses TRBV9 and TRBJ2-5; a possible D gene is TRBD2 (6 bases). V shed 1 base and J shed 2 bases, with 12 bases lying between them. CDR1 and CDR2 (germline): SGDLS, YYNGEE. The CDR3 totals 15 residues. The CDR3 nucleotides are TGTGCCAGCAGCGTATACGGGACTTCGCAAGAGACCCAGTACTTC. Translation: CASSVYGTSQETQYF.

CDR3 sequence (DNA): TGTGCCAGCAGCAAGACTAGCGGGGGGAACACAGATACGCAGTATTTT. Protein: CASSKTSGGNTDTQYF. This chain connects TRBV12-3 or TRBV12-4 to TRBJ2-3, with 13 bases fitting TRBD2. Trimming cost V 6 bases and J 2 bases; bases outside gene matches: 5. The length of the CDR3 is 16 residues.

Only a few counts were recorded for this clonotype. The rearrangement links TRBV6-1 to TRBJ1-5; 8 nucleotides line up with TRBD1. The CDR3 is made up of 14 amino acids. Germline-derived CDR1 and CDR2 are MNHNS and SASEGT. Unmatched junction bases numbered 6, after V lost 6 bases and J lost 5 bases. The CDR3 loop is CASRKQGDDQPQHF. The DNA of the CDR3 is TGTGCCAGCAGGAAACAGGGGGACGATCAGCCCCAGCATTTT.

The chain joins TRBV19 to TRBJ2-4; no definite D call. Germline V CDR1 and CDR2: LNHDA, SQIVND (reference sequence). V was trimmed by 4 bases and J by 0 bases, leaving 13 bases between them. The CDR3 is made up of 16 amino acids. For the CDR3, the DNA is TGTGCCAGTAGTAGCGAGAGAAGTCTAGCCAAAAACATTCAGTACTTC. It specifies CASSSERSLAKNIQYF.

The genes are TRBV27 and TRBJ1-1; 8 nucleotides align to TRBD1. Losses at the gene ends were 5 bases for V and 3 bases for J; bases not matched to a gene: 8. Per the germline V gene, CDR1 is MNHEY and CDR2 is SMNVEV (reference sequence). The CDR3 runs to 15 residues. The CDR3 DNA follows: TGTGCCAGCAGTGCCTCAGGGGGCCGCTACACTGAAGCTTTCTTT. This codes for CASSASGGRYTEAFF.

This clonotype was counted only a few times. The V gene is TRBV9, the J gene TRBJ1-2; 7 positions match TRBD1. Germline CDR1 and CDR2: SGDLS and YYNGEE. CDR3 length: 14 amino acids. The V gene end was trimmed by 5 bases and the J gene end by 2 bases; junction bases not matched to a gene: 6. The CDR3 here is CASRLPGQNYGYTF. The DNA for the CDR3 is TGTGCCAGCAGGTTACCGGGACAGAACTATGGCTACACCTTC.

The chain combines TRBV6-5 with TRBJ2-1, with 9 bases lining up with TRBD1. After removal of 6 bases from V and 3 bases from J, the junction contained 6 bases not matched to a gene. Germline CDR1 and CDR2: MNHEY and SVGAGI. The CDR3 consists of 15 residues. The CDR3 DNA reads TGTGCCAGCAGGGTGGGACAGGGCCTCTACAATGAGCAGTTCTTC. This encodes CASRVGQGLYNEQFF.

In the case of this clonotype: At one of its ends the junction is not consistent with the germline gene, which may arise from a read error. The gene calls are TRBV7-8 and TRBJ2-5, with 11 bases identical to TRBD2. Germline CDR1 and CDR2: SGHVS and FQNEAQ. CDR3 length equals 16 residues. CDR3 protein: CTSSLARLAGKETQYF. CDR3 nucleotides: TGTACCAGCAGCTTAGCCCGACTAGCGGGAAAGGAAACCCAGTACTTC.

The sample holds a few counts of this clonotype. CDR3 sequence reads: CASSINTGELFF. The CDR3 DNA is TGTGCCAGCAGCATCAACACCGGGGAGCTGTTTTTT. V and J are TRBV11-3 and TRBJ2-2, with D uncertain. Trimming shortened V by 5 bases and J by 2 bases, and 3 bases separated the two germline ends. The germline CDR1 and CDR2 sequences are SGHNT and YENEEA. This CDR3 comprises 12 residues.

The chain recombines TRBV20-1 with TRBJ2-5; perhaps D is TRBD1 or TRBD2 (5 bases each). CDR3 length: 15 amino acids. The ends were cut back, 5 bases at V and 2 bases at J, with 18 bases in the middle. Germline V lookup: CDR1 DFQATT, CDR2 SNEGSKA (reference sequence). The CDR3 region is CSAQRAPGQQETQYF. CDR3 in DNA: TGCAGTGCTCAGAGGGCCCCGGGGCAACAAGAGACCCAGTACTTC.